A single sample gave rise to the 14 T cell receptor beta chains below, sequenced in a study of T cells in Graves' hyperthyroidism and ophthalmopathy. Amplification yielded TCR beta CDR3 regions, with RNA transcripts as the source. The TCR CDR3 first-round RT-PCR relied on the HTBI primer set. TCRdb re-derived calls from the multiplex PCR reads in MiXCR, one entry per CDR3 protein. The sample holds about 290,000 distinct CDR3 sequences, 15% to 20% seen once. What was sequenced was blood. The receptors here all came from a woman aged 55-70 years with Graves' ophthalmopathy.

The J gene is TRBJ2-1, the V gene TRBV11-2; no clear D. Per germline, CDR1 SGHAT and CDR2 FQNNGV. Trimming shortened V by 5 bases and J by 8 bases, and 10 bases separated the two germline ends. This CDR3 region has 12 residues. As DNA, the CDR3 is TGTGCCAGCAGCCTTAGCAAGTATGAGCAGTTCTTC. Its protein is CASSLSKYEQFF.

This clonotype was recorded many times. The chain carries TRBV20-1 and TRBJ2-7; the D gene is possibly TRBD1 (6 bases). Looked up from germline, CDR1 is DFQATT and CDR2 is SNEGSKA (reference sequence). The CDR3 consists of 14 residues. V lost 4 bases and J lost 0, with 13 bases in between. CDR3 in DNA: TGCAGTGCTAACACGGACAGAGACTCCTACGAGCAGTACTTC. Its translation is CSANTDRDSYEQYF.

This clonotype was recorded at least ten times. The CDR3 loop reads CASSLTGLWRASNQPQHF. CDR3 coding DNA: TGTGCCAGCAGTTTAACAGGGCTGTGGAGAGCTAGCAATCAGCCCCAGCATTTT. V and J are TRBV28 and TRBJ1-5; possibly TRBD1 for D (6 bases). The CDR3 length is 18 residues. V was cut by 2 bases and J by 0 bases, with 17 bases left in between. Germline V gives CDR1 MDHEN, CDR2 SYDVKM. The variable domain in full, completed from reference TRBV28 and TRBJ1-5, reads DVKVTQSSRYLVKRTGEKVFLECVQDMDHENMFWYRQDPGLGLRLIYFSYDVKMKEKGDIPEGYSVSREKKERFSLILESASTNQTSMYLCASSLTGLWRASNQPQHFGDGTRLSIL.

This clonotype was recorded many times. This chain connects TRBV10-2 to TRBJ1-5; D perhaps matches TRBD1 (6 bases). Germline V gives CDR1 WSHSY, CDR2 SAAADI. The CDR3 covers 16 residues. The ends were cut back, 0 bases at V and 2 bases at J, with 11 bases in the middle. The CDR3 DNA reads TGCGCCAGCAGTGAGTCGACGGGGGGCGGCAATCAGCCCCAGCATTTT. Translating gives CASSESTGGGNQPQHF.

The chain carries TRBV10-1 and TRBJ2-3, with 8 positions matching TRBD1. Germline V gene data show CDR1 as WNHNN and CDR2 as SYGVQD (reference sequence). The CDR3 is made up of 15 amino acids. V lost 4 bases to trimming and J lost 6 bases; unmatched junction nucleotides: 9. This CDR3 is CASSGGQGVADTQYF. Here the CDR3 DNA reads TGCGCCAGCAGTGGTGGACAGGGAGTGGCCGATACGCAGTATTTT.

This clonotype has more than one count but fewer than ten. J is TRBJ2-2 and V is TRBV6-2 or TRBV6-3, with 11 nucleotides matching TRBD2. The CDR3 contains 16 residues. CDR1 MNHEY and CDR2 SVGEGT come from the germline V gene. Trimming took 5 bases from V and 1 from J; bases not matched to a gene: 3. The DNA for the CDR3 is TGTGCCAGCAGTCCGGGACTAGCGGAGAACACCGGGGAGCTGTTTTTT. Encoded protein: CASSPGLAENTGELFF.

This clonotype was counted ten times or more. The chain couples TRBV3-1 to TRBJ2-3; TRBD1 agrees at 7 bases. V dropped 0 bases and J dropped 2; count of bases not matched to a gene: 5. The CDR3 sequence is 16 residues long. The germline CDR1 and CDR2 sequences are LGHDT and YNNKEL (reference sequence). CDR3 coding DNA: TGTGCCAGCAGCCAAGAACGCAGGGGGATCACAGATACGCAGTATTTT. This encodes CASSQERRGITDTQYF.

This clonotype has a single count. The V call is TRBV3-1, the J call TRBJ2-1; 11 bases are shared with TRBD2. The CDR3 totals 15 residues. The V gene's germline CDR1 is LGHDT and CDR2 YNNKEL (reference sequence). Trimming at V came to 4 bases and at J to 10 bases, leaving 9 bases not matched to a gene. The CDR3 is CASSLSSGREKEQFF. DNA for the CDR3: TGTGCCAGCAGCCTCAGTAGCGGGAGGGAAAAGGAGCAGTTCTTC.

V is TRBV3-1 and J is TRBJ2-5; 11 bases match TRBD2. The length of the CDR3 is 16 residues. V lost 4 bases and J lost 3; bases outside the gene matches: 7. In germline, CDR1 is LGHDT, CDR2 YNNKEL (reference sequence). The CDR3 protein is CASSPYGTSGEETQYF. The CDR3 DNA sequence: TGTGCCAGCAGCCCATACGGGACTAGCGGTGAAGAGACCCAGTACTTC.

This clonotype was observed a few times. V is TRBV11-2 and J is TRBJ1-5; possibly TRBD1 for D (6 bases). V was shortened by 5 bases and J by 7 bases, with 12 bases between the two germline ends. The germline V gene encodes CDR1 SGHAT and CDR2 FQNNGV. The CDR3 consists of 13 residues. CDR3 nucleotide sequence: TGTGCCAGCAGCCGTGGACAGCTACAGCCCCAGCATTTT. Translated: CASSRGQLQPQHF.

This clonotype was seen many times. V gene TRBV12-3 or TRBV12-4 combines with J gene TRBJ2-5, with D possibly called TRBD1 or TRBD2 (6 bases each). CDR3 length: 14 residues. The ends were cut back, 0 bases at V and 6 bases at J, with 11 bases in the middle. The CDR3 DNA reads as TGTGCCAGCAGTTTAGCGCAAGGGGGGAAGACCCAGTACTTC. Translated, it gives CASSLAQGGKTQYF.

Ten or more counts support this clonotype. The CDR3 DNA reads TGCGCCAGCAGTACGGGTTGGAACACTGAAGCTTTCTTT. Amino acids: CASSTGWNTEAFF. V gene TRBV5-1 combines with J gene TRBJ1-1, with D hard to call. Trimming left V 5 bases short and J 1 base short, with 9 bases between. This CDR3 has 13 amino acids. Germline CDR1 reads SGHRS; CDR2 reads YFSETQ.

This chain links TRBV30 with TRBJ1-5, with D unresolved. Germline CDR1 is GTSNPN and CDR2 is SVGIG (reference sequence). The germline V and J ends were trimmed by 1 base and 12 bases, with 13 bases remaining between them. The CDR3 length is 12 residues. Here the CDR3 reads CAWSDGKDLQHF. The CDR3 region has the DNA TGTGCCTGGAGTGATGGGAAGGACCTCCAGCATTTT.

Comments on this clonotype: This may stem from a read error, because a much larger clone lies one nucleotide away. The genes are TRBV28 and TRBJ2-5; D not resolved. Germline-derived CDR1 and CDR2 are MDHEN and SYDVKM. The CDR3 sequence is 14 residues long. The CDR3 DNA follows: TGTGTCAGCAGTTTATTCATCCCCCAAGAGACCCAGTACTTC. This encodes CVSSLFIPQETQYF.